This passage covers 16 T cell receptor beta chains from one sample sequenced in a study of cytomegalovirus exposure and HLA in healthy donors. Primers for the PCR totalled 60 Vbeta and 13 Jbeta. Libraries were prepared by immunoSEQ multiplex PCR; TCRdb keeps only in-frame clonotypes and omits some of them. The repertoire consists of approximately 75,000 clones, with around 80% occurring once and the leading ten covering around 18%. The sequenced sample consisted of PBMCs. These TCRs come from a man between 65 and 80 years old in good health and CMV-seropositive.

The chain joins TRBV5-1 to TRBJ1-3; D is perhaps TRBD1 (6 bases). V dropped 4 bases and J dropped 4 bases, with 12 bases sitting between them. The CDR3 spans 14 residues. CDR1 SGHRS and CDR2 YFSETQ come from the germline V gene. CDR3 in amino acids: CASSRSGDGNTIYF. CDR3 bases: TGCGCCAGCAGCCGATCAGGGGACGGAAACACCATATATTTT.

The chain is built from TRBV6-1 and TRBJ1-4, with 7 bases identical to TRBD1. The V gene's germline CDR1 is MNHNS and CDR2 SASEGT. The CDR3 sequence is 15 residues long. J gave up 4 bases and V 5 bases, and 7 bases lay outside the gene matches. CDR3 amino acids: CASSLTTGSNEKLFF. As DNA, the CDR3 is TGTGCCAGCAGTTTAACGACAGGGAGTAATGAAAAACTGTTTTTT.

This chain uses TRBV6-4 with TRBJ1-2; possible D gene TRBD1, 6 bases. CDR3 length: 15 amino acids. V was pared by 2 bases and J by 0 bases, with 10 bases between. Germline V gives CDR1 MRHNA, CDR2 SNTAGT. Here the CDR3 DNA reads TGTGCCAGCAGTGACGGGCAGGGGACTAACTATGGCTACACCTTC. Protein product: CASSDGQGTNYGYTF.

This clone appeared a few times. The J gene is TRBJ1-2, the V gene TRBV7-9; 8 bases line up with TRBD1. Germline V gene data show CDR1 as SEHNR and CDR2 as FQNEAQ (reference sequence). The J segment lost 8 bases and the V segment lost 2 bases, leaving 7 bases of the junction unmatched. CDR3 size: 14 residues. DNA for the CDR3: TGTGCCAGCAGCTTATGGCAGGGGGCGGGAGGCTACACCTTC. Encoded protein: CASSLWQGAGGYTF.

The chain has TRBV18 and TRBJ2-2; TRBD1 matches at 8 bases. This CDR3 contains 16 residues. The ends lost 5 bases at V and 4 bases at J; junction bases unmatched: 9. Germline assignment: CDR1 KGHSH and CDR2 LQKENI. CDR3 DNA sequence: TGTGCCAGCTCAAGATCCCGGGACAGGCGCACCGGGGAGCTGTTTTTT. This sequence encodes CASSRSRDRRTGELFF.

The chain employs TRBV9 and TRBJ1-1; TRBD1 matches at 8 bases. J lost 3 bases, V lost 4 bases, and 5 bases had no gene match. Germline loops: CDR1 SGDLS, CDR2 YYNGEE. The length of the CDR3 is 14 residues. CDR3 region: CASSRTGGHTEAFF. The CDR3, as DNA: TGTGCCAGCAGCCGTACAGGGGGGCACACTGAAGCTTTCTTT. Full variable domain (rest looked up from reference TRBV9 and TRBJ1-1): DSGVTQTPKHLITATGQRVTLRCSPRSGDLSVYWYQQSLDQGLQFLIQYYNGEERAKGNILERFSAQQFPDLHSELNLSSLELGDSALYFCASSRTGGHTEAFFGQGTRLTVV.

This sequence joins TRBV2 and TRBJ1-6, with no clear D. The CDR3 consists of 13 residues. V shed 3 bases and J shed 14 bases, with 14 bases lying between them. Germline-derived CDR1 and CDR2 are SNHLY and FYNNEI. Here the CDR3 DNA reads TGTGCCAGCAGTGACCTGGTCTCGGTAGCCCTCCACTTT. This codes for CASSDLVSVALHF.

In the case of this clone: Because the CDR3's place on the DNA is in doubt, the DNA is left out and the CDR3 is given as listed by TCRdb. The rearrangement uses TRBV6-1 and TRBJ2-7; the table's D call, TRBD2, has no DNA check behind it. The CDR3 has 14 residues if both end residues are counted. Germline loops: CDR1 MNHNS, CDR2 SASEGT. This CDR3 reads CASSEAFFGDEQYF.

CDR3 protein: CASSPPPGAPGPSYNEQFF. As DNA, the CDR3 is TGTGCCAGCAGCCCCCCCCCAGGGGCCCCTGGTCCAAGTTACAATGAGCAGTTCTTC. V usage is TRBV7-2 and J usage is TRBJ2-1; weak D call: TRBD1 (6 bases). The germline V gene has CDR1 SGHTA and CDR2 FQGNSA. There are 19 residues in the CDR3. V lost 5 bases and J lost 4, with 27 bases in between.

This rearrangement joins TRBV29-1 to TRBJ2-3; TRBD2 might be the D (7 bases). Trimming left V 8 bases short and J 6 bases short, with 24 bases between. This CDR3 is 15 amino acids long. Germline loops: CDR1 SQVTM, CDR2 ANQGSEA. The CDR3 nucleotides read TGCAGCTCCAGAGGGGGAGGCGGGAGCTTTGATACGCAGTATTTT. Translated: CSSRGGGGSFDTQYF.

The chain recombines TRBV7-6 with TRBJ1-2, with TRBD1 identical over 7 bases. V shed 5 bases, J shed 8 bases, and the junction held 11 bases outside the gene matches. Germline CDR1 is SGHVS and CDR2 is FNYEAQ. The CDR3 has 14 amino acids. The DNA for the CDR3 is TGTGCCAGCAGCGATTCCGACAGGGTGGGCGGCTACACCTTC. The encoded protein is CASSDSDRVGGYTF.

This clone was seen more than once but under ten times. The genes are TRBV5-6 and TRBJ2-5, with a possible D match to TRBD1 (7 bases). Trimming cost V 2 bases and J 5 bases, with 16 bases left between them. The CDR3 is 15 amino acids. Germline CDR1 and CDR2: SGHDT and YYEEEE. The CDR3 sequence is CASSLRQGGGETQYF. In DNA form, the CDR3 reads TGTGCCAGCAGCTTAAGGCAGGGGGGAGGCGAGACCCAGTACTTC.

The V and J genes are TRBV5-1 and TRBJ1-2; maybe TRBD1 (5 bases). Germline V gene lookup returns CDR1 SGHRS and CDR2 YFSETQ. The V end was cut by 5 bases, the J end by 2 bases, with 10 bases between. The CDR3 has 13 amino acids. The CDR3 loop is CASRATENYGYTF. As DNA, the CDR3 is TGCGCCAGCAGAGCGACAGAGAACTATGGCTACACCTTC.

The genes are TRBV2 and TRBJ1-2, with TRBD1 as a possible D gene (6 bases). In germline, CDR1 is SNHLY, CDR2 FYNNEI. Trimming left V 8 bases short and J 7 bases short, with 14 bases between. The CDR3 covers 12 residues. DNA of the CDR3: TGTGCCAGCGTCCAGGGGTGGGGTGGCTACACCTTC. Its protein is CASVQGWGGYTF.

This chain connects TRBV4-2 to TRBJ1-5; D gene unclear. This CDR3 region has 13 residues. Deletions cut 1 base from V and 5 bases from J, with 6 bases between. CDR1 and CDR2 (germline): LGHNA, YNFKEQ. CDR3 protein: CASSQAEYQPQHF. In DNA, the CDR3 is TGTGCCAGCAGCCAAGCCGAGTATCAGCCCCAGCATTTT.

V gene TRBV18 combines with J gene TRBJ2-7, with 9 bases aligning to TRBD2. The CDR3 length is 14 residues. Per germline, CDR1 KGHSH and CDR2 LQKENI. The trim removed 3 bases at V and 2 bases at J, leaving 2 bases unmatched. The chain's CDR3 is CASSPSGSPYEQYF. The DNA for the CDR3 is TGTGCCAGCTCACCTAGCGGGAGCCCCTACGAGCAGTACTTC.